This T cell receptor (beta chain) was recorded in a study of lung T cells in sarcoidosis with Löfgren's syndrome (dated by TCRdb to 2016 to 2017). A note on the overall study: Sarcoidosis was described as a granulomatous, mainly pulmonary disease marked by CD4+ T cell accumulation in bronchoalveolar lavage fluid. The repertoire analyses concentrated on Lofgren's syndrome patients.

Data came from an Illumina MiSeq. Starting from the raw public reads, TCRdb applied fastp trimming at Q25, assembled clones with MiXCR and retained in-frame beta chains. Duplicate CDR3 protein sequences are folded into a single record with the most common DNA and genes. Counted in this sample were 60,000 to 65,000 distinct CDR3 sequences; 21% of them appeared once. The ten largest clones represent approximately 2.4% of the sample. The V and J ends are trimmed by 4 bases and 1 base, leaving 14 bases between them. According to the germline V gene, CDR1 reads SGHRS and CDR2 reads YFSETQ. The CDR3, from cysteine to phenylalanine, totals 15 residues. This entry keeps only the CDR3 DNA: 45 bases, framed from base 1. Turning to this clonotype: Its binding antigen is unknown. Per-nucleotide qualities are absent, and no much larger clonotype sits a single base away.

The paper's findings and limits, for the study overall: TRAV12-1 and TRBV2 were reported as the most expanded V gene segments in Löfgren's syndrome patients compared with control subjects. Multiple Lofgren's syndrome patients were reported to share TRAV12-1 and TRBV2 CDR3 motifs, a finding that suggests public CD4+ TCR repertoires. In alphabeta pairing analysis, TRAV12-1 was found to pair preferentially with TRBV2, and CDR3 homology was shown by the resulting paired TCRs. Recognition of a sarcoidosis-associated antigen was only suggested, and the antigen itself remained putative and was not identified.

This receptor was obtained from a human donor with sarcoidosis (Löfgren's syndrome or another form), or a control subject (not recorded which). This chain is built from TRBV5-1 and TRBJ1-2; the D gene is unclear. What was sequenced was CD4+ T cells from PBMCs. The CDR3 in this case is CASSPPEELNYGYTF. The nucleotide sequence reads as follows: TGCGCCAGCAGCCCCCCAGAGGAACTTAACTATGGCTACACCTTC.